This T cell receptor (beta chain) was documented in a study of shared clonotypes between healthy human individuals. The CDR3 spans 15 residues. V gave up 0 bases and J gave up 3 bases, with 13 bases separating them. Germline V lookup: CDR1 SGDLS, CDR2 YYNGEE. This clone was counted only a few times. Terminally differentiated effector memory CD45RA+ cells were excluded by CCR7 positive selection of CD45RO-negative cells. Original processing notes: Junction-only immunoSEQ sequences carried no quality scores, so filtering differed. The protocol was immunoSEQ multiplex PCR, while the TCRdb copy is restricted to in-frame clones and leaves out a portion. That table furnishes V, J and clone size, whereas the DNA furnished D and trimming. Among approximately 2,200,000 clones, approximately 94% were seen once, and the ten largest hold 1.5% to 2%.

This chain connects TRBV9 to TRBJ2-7; D unresolved. The specimen sequenced was naive CD8+ T cells from PBMCs. The sequence came from a man younger than 30 in good health. Some clones in this sample may be carry-over from other donors' samples. This chain's CDR3 is CASSVASGYGYEQYF. DNA of the CDR3: TGTGCCAGCAGCGTAGCTTCCGGGTATGGCTACGAGCAGTACTTC. Complete variable domain (other parts from reference TRBV9 and TRBJ2-7): DSGVTQTPKHLITATGQRVTLRCSPRSGDLSVYWYQQSLDQGLQFLIQYYNGEERAKGNILERFSAQQFPDLHSELNLSSLELGDSALYFCASSVASGYGYEQYFGPGTRLTVT.